A single sample is the source of the 30 T cell receptor beta chains below, sequenced in a study of cytomegalovirus exposure and HLA in healthy donors. Sequencing was performed with immunoSEQ multiplex PCR; in TCRdb, only in-frame clones are kept and a portion is missing. The profile shows 200,000 to 300,000 clones, about 90% of them singletons. The sequencing sample was made of PBMCs. The receptor set was obtained from a woman aged 25 to 45 in good health and CMV-seropositive.

The V gene is TRBV6-4, the J gene TRBJ1-5; perhaps TRBD1 as D (5 bases). The CDR3 runs to 16 residues. V shed 3 bases and J shed 3 bases, with 15 bases lying between them. From germline, CDR1 is MRHNA and CDR2 SNTAGT. This CDR3 reads CASSEKGGVANQPQHF. The CDR3 coding sequence is TGTGCCAGCAGTGAAAAAGGAGGGGTGGCCAATCAGCCCCAGCATTTT.

The chain joins TRBV15 to TRBJ2-5, with 11 bases identical to TRBD1. Germline V CDR1 and CDR2: LNHNV, YYDKDF (reference sequence). CDR3 length equals 17 residues. The ends lost 2 bases at V and 4 bases at J; junction bases unmatched: 9. The CDR3 bases are TGTGCCACCAGCAGACAACCGGGACAGGGGGAGGGAGAGACCCAGTACTTC. Residues: CATSRQPGQGEGETQYF.

This clone has a count of ten or more. The chain carries TRBV11-3 and TRBJ2-7, with D perhaps TRBD1 (5 bases). CDR3 length equals 16 residues. Germline V CDR1 and CDR2: SGHNT, YENEEA. The V end was cut by 5 bases, the J end by 4 bases, with 21 bases between. The CDR3 nucleotides are TGTGCCAGCAGCCAGGTGGTGTGGGGCGAACTTTACGAGCAGTACTTC. Translating gives CASSQVVWGELYEQYF.

This chain links TRBV4-1 with TRBJ2-3; a possible D gene is TRBD2 (6 bases). The V and J ends lost 1 base and 0 bases respectively, with 14 bases between them. The CDR3 has 17 amino acids. Germline V gene sequence: CDR1 MGHRA, CDR2 YSYEKL. CDR3 in DNA: TGCGCCAGCAGCCAAGGACTTCGGGACTCAAGCACAGATACGCAGTATTTT. This sequence encodes CASSQGLRDSSTDTQYF.

This chain uses TRBV18 with TRBJ2-3; 9 nucleotides align to TRBD1. Germline CDR1 and CDR2: KGHSH and LQKENI. The CDR3 runs to 15 residues. With V trimmed by 5 bases and J by 6 bases, 9 bases remained unmatched. CDR3: CASSLVQGAIDTQYF. CDR3 bases: TGTGCCAGCTCATTGGTACAGGGGGCGATTGATACGCAGTATTTT.

V is TRBV27 and J is TRBJ2-5; D possibly corresponds to TRBD1 (6 bases). Looked up from germline, CDR1 is MNHEY and CDR2 is SMNVEV (reference sequence). The CDR3 sequence is 17 residues long. Trimming left V 6 bases short and J 1 base short, with 21 bases between. The CDR3 DNA sequence: TGTGCCAGCAGGCTGACAGGCCCCCAGATTATCCAAGAGACCCAGTACTTC. It is translated as CASRLTGPQIIQETQYF.

As DNA, the CDR3 is TGTGCCAGCAGCTTAGAAGGGCTAGCGACGAACACCGGGGAGCTGTTTTTT. This encodes CASSLEGLATNTGELFF. The chain is built from TRBV11-2 and TRBJ2-2; a possible D gene is TRBD2 (6 bases). Germline assignment: CDR1 SGHAT and CDR2 FQNNGV. Trimming took off 0 bases at V and 0 bases at J, with 11 bases between the two ends. The CDR3 consists of 17 residues.

This rearrangement joins TRBV6-1 to TRBJ2-7; weak D call: TRBD2 (7 bases). V shed 3 bases and J shed 0 bases, with 15 bases lying between them. This CDR3 contains 16 residues. The germline gives CDR1 MNHNS, CDR2 SASEGT. In nucleotides, the CDR3 is TGTGCCAGCAGTGATGGTCCGGGGGGCAGCTCCTACGAGCAGTACTTC. Protein product: CASSDGPGGSSYEQYF.

The chain links TRBV7-6 to TRBJ2-1; D is unclear. The germline CDR1 and CDR2 sequences are SGHVS and FNYEAQ. V was cut by 0 bases and J by 4 bases, with 10 bases left in between. The CDR3 has 15 residues. The CDR3, as DNA: TGTGCCAGCAGCTTAGCAGGAGATCTTTACAATGAGCAGTTCTTC. Its translation is CASSLAGDLYNEQFF.

The chain is built from TRBV30 and TRBJ2-1; 10 bases agree with TRBD2. CDR1 is GTSNPN and CDR2 is SVGIG in the germline V gene (reference sequence). J lost 4 bases, V lost 2 bases, and 8 bases had no gene match. The CDR3 loop spans 16 amino acids. The CDR3 DNA follows: TGTGCCTGGAGTATGACGGGACTAGCGCTGTACAATGAGCAGTTCTTC. Its translation is CAWSMTGLALYNEQFF.

The chain carries TRBV7-8 and TRBJ2-5; D might be TRBD2 (5 bases). This CDR3 is built from 13 residues. From germline, CDR1 is SGHVS and CDR2 FQNEAQ. Trimming cost V 5 bases and J 5 bases, with 12 bases left between them. Written as DNA, the CDR3 is TGTGCCAGCAGCCCGAGGGAAGCCGAGACCCAGTACTTC. This encodes CASSPREAETQYF.

As to this clone: This sample includes further DNA sequences coding for the same CDR3. The chain is built from TRBV7-9 and TRBJ2-3; 13 bases agree with TRBD2. CDR1 SEHNR and CDR2 FQNEAQ come from the germline V gene (reference sequence). CDR3 size: 16 residues. J was trimmed by 2 bases and V by 3 bases; bases with no gene match: 2. The CDR3: CASSLTSGRSTDTQYF. The CDR3 region has the DNA TGTGCCAGCAGCTTGACTAGCGGGAGGTCCACAGATACGCAGTATTTT.

The chain recombines TRBV18 with TRBJ2-3; TRBD1 matches at 7 bases. V lost 3 bases and J lost 0; bases outside the gene matches: 6. Germline V lookup: CDR1 KGHSH, CDR2 LQKENI. The CDR3 loop spans 16 amino acids. In DNA, the CDR3 is TGTGCCAGCTCACCCCCCGGGACAGCTAGCACAGATACGCAGTATTTT. It encodes CASSPPGTASTDTQYF.

V and J are TRBV30 and TRBJ1-2; TRBD1 aligns across 7 bases. Germline loops: CDR1 GTSNPN, CDR2 SVGIG (reference sequence). This CDR3 is built from 13 residues. Unmatched junction bases numbered 9, after V lost 3 bases and J lost 8 bases. CDR3 sequence: CAWSPEGARGYTF. The CDR3 DNA sequence: TGTGCCTGGAGCCCTGAGGGGGCGCGGGGCTACACCTTC. Supplemented by reference TRBV30 and TRBJ1-2, the full variable domain reads SQTIHQWPATLVQPVGSPLSLECTVEGTSNPNLYWYRQAAGRGLQLLFYSVGIGQISSEVPQNLSASRPQDRQFILSSKKLLLSDSGFYLCAWSPEGARGYTFGSGTRLTVV.

Details on this clone: Distinct nucleotide sequences in the sample also encode this CDR3. The rearrangement uses TRBV5-1 and TRBJ2-3; 8 bases map to TRBD1. Trimming took 4 bases from V and 4 from J; bases not matched to a gene: 5. The germline V gene has CDR1 SGHRS and CDR2 YFSETQ. There are 14 residues in the CDR3. This chain's CDR3 is CASSLGQGPDTQYF. CDR3 DNA sequence: TGCGCCAGCAGCCTAGGACAGGGCCCAGATACGCAGTATTTT.

Concerning this clone: This sample includes further DNA sequences coding for the same CDR3. The chain joins TRBV5-1 to TRBJ1-1; perhaps TRBD1 as D (5 bases). This CDR3 has 15 residues. Per the germline V gene, CDR1 is SGHRS and CDR2 is YFSETQ. Trimming left V 0 bases short and J 0 bases short, with 9 bases between. The CDR3 DNA is TGCGCCAGCAGCTTGGGTACAGGTTTGAACACTGAAGCTTTCTTT. Translating it yields CASSLGTGLNTEAFF. Filled out from reference TRBV5-1 and TRBJ1-1, the complete variable domain reads KAGVTQTPRYLIKTRGQQVTLSCSPISGHRSVSWYQQTPGQGLQFLFEYFSETQRNKGNFPGRFSGRQFSNSRSEMNVSTLELGDSALYLCASSLGTGLNTEAFFGQGTRLTVV.

J is TRBJ1-4 and V is TRBV25-1; 7 positions match TRBD1. Per the germline V gene, CDR1 is MGHDK and CDR2 is SYGVNS. The V gene end was trimmed by 4 bases and the J gene end by 8 bases; junction bases not matched to a gene: 13. This CDR3 comprises 16 residues. In nucleotides, the CDR3 is TGTGCCAGCAGTGCCCGCCGACAGGGTCGTTACGAAAAACTGTTTTTT. This codes for CASSARRQGRYEKLFF.

The chain joins TRBV18 to TRBJ1-5; D might be TRBD1 (5 bases). V lost 5 bases and J 6 bases, leaving 17 bases between the germline ends. The germline CDR1 and CDR2 sequences are KGHSH and LQKENI. CDR3 length: 15 amino acids. Here the CDR3 DNA reads TGTGCCAGCTCATCAGGGACTGGATCCGGTCAGCCCCAGCATTTT. Amino acids: CASSSGTGSGQPQHF.

This clone was detected only a few times. The chain joins TRBV7-6 to TRBJ2-5; D is uncertain. Trimming shortened V by 5 bases and J by 4 bases, and 11 bases separated the two germline ends. In germline, CDR1 is SGHVS, CDR2 FNYEAQ. This CDR3 spans 13 amino acids. The CDR3: CASSPRYGETQYF. The CDR3 DNA reads as TGTGCCAGCAGCCCACGATACGGAGAGACCCAGTACTTC.

The chain employs TRBV2 and TRBJ2-3; 8 positions agree with TRBD1. Unmatched junction bases numbered 5, after V lost 7 bases and J lost 2 bases. In germline, CDR1 is SNHLY, CDR2 FYNNEI. This CDR3 region has 14 residues. The CDR3 region is CASKWDRNTDTQYF. The CDR3 nucleotides are TGTGCCAGCAAGTGGGACAGGAACACAGATACGCAGTATTTT.

The chain is built from TRBV30 and TRBJ2-7; tentatively, D is TRBD2 (6 bases). CDR3 length: 14 residues. Between the trimmed V and J ends, which lost 0 bases and 3 bases, there was a span of 12 bases. CDR1 and CDR2 (germline): GTSNPN, SVGIG (reference sequence). The chain's CDR3 is CAWSVRGNHYEQYF. The DNA of the CDR3 is TGTGCCTGGAGTGTGCGGGGAAATCACTACGAGCAGTACTTC.

The chain links TRBV7-3 to TRBJ2-2; 9 nucleotides match TRBD1. The CDR3 consists of 16 residues. The V segment lost 5 bases and the J segment 7 bases; nucleotides outside the gene matches: 11. Germline V lookup: CDR1 SGHTA, CDR2 FQGTGA. In DNA, the CDR3 is TGTGCCAGCAGCGGTGGTACAGGGGGCGAGGACGGGGAGCTGTTTTTT. This codes for CASSGGTGGEDGELFF.

The rearrangement joins TRBV7-6 to TRBJ1-1; D unresolved. This CDR3 comprises 14 residues. Germline V gene data show CDR1 as SGHVS and CDR2 as FNYEAQ. The V and J ends lost 2 bases and 1 base respectively, with 8 bases between them. CDR3 protein: CASSLNGGNTEAFF. Here the CDR3 DNA reads TGTGCCAGCAGCTTAAACGGAGGGAACACTGAAGCTTTCTTT.

The chain uses TRBV2 and TRBJ1-4; D remains unclear. This CDR3 is 16 amino acids long. CDR1 and CDR2 (germline): SNHLY, FYNNEI. The V and J ends lost 5 bases and 0 bases respectively, with 13 bases between them. The CDR3 coding sequence is TGTGCCAGCAGTATTAGACCGAGGGCAACTAATGAAAAACTGTTTTTT. Protein sequence: CASSIRPRATNEKLFF.

The J gene is TRBJ1-4, the V gene TRBV4-2; D might be TRBD1 (6 bases). The CDR3 is 16 residues long. CDR1 and CDR2 from the germline V gene are LGHNA and YNFKEQ. V shed 1 base and J shed 7 bases, with 16 bases lying between them. CDR3 protein: CASSQVAQLRGEKLFF. The CDR3 coding sequence is TGTGCCAGCAGCCAAGTGGCCCAGCTCAGGGGTGAAAAACTGTTTTTT.

The chain couples TRBV7-9 to TRBJ2-7, with D perhaps matching TRBD1 (6 bases). The V and J ends lost 1 base and 5 bases respectively, with 15 bases between them. Germline values: CDR1 SEHNR, CDR2 FQNEAQ (reference sequence). CDR3 size: 15 residues. For the CDR3, the DNA is TGTGCCAGCAGCTTAGTCAGGGGTGGTGTTAACGAGCAGTACTTC. This gives the protein CASSLVRGGVNEQYF.

For the CDR3, the DNA is TGCGCCAGCAGCTTGGAAGCGGGTTCCTACAATGAGCAGTTCTTC. This translates into CASSLEAGSYNEQFF. The V gene is TRBV5-1, the J gene TRBJ2-1; D might be TRBD2 (6 bases). The CDR3 consists of 15 residues. Germline V CDR1 and CDR2: SGHRS, YFSETQ. V was pared by 0 bases and J by 1 base, with 8 bases between.

The rearrangement joins TRBV6-5 to TRBJ1-5, with a weak D call TRBD1 (5 bases). The V and J ends lost 5 bases and 3 bases respectively, with 11 bases between them. The CDR3 is 14 amino acids. Germline values: CDR1 MNHEY, CDR2 SVGAGI. CDR3 bases: TGTGCCAGCAGTCCCCGGACACTCAATCAGCCCCAGCATTTT. Translating it yields CASSPRTLNQPQHF.

The CDR3 here is CASSEQAGLVWLGEQYF. CDR3 sequence (DNA): TGTGCCAGCAGTGAACAGGCAGGGCTGGTCTGGTTGGGAGAGCAGTACTTC. The V and J genes are TRBV6-1 and TRBJ2-7, with TRBD1 as a possible D gene (5 bases). V was pared by 2 bases and J by 7 bases, with 24 bases between. Germline CDR1 and CDR2: MNHNS and SASEGT. CDR3 size: 17 residues.

The V call is TRBV28, the J call TRBJ2-7; 11 bases are shared with TRBD2. The CDR3 sequence is 15 residues long. Germline V lookup: CDR1 MDHEN, CDR2 SYDVKM. Trimming removed 6 bases from V and 3 bases from J; junction bases left unmatched: 7. For the CDR3, the DNA is TGTGCCAGCAGCGAGACTAGCGGGGAAAACTACGAGCAGTACTTC. This gives the protein CASSETSGENYEQYF.